This TCR beta chain was found in a study of blood T cell repertoires in COVID-19. Study as a whole: The samples span acute and convalescent COVID-19 from the United States, Italy and Spain. In each case, the material was cDNA or gDNA derived from T cells, B-cell-depleted T cells, or PBMCs.

Germline V lookup: CDR1 SGHNT, CDR2 YYREEE (reference sequence). V lost 4 bases and J lost 2, with 9 bases in between. This CDR3 spans 13 amino acids. TCRdb's table, derived via immunoSEQ multiplex PCR, lists solely in-frame clones and lacks some. The table includes approximately 150,000 clones, approximately 75% detected once. The receptor was isolated from a human donor in a cohort sampled during active COVID-19. The rearrangement joins TRBV5-4 to TRBJ2-5, with a tentative D call TRBD1 (6 bases). The source material was peripheral blood. The CDR3, as DNA: TGTGCCAGCAGCCCGGACAGACAAGAGACCCAGTACTTC. It translates to CASSPDRQETQYF.